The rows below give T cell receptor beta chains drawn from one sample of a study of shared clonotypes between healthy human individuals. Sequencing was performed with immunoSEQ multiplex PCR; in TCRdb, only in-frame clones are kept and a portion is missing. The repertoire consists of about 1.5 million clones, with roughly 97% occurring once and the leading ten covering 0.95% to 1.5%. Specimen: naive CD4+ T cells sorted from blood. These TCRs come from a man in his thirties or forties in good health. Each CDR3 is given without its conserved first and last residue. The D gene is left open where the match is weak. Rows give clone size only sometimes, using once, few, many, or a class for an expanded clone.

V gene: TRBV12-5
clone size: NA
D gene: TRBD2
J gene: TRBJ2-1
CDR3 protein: ASGFGGLAGRSSYNEQF

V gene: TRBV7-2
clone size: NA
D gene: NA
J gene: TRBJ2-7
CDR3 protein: ASSSEPNRAQEQY

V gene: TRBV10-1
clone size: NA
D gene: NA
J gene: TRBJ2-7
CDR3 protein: ASSDWTEPSYEQY

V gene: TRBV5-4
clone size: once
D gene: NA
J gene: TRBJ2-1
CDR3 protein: ASSIDPTDYNEQF

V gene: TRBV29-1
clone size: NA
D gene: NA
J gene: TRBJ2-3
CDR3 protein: SVESGDGPIM

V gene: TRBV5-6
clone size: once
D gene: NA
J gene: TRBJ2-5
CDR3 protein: ASGRSAGETQY

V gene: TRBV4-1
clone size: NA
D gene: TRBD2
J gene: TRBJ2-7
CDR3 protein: ASSPGLADYEQY

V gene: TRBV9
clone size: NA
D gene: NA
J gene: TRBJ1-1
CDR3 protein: ASSLVGNMNTEAF

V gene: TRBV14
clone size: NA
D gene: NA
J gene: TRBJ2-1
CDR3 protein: ASSARDSFYNEQF

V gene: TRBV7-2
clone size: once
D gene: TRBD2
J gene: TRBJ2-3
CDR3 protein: ASRSGTSPDTQY

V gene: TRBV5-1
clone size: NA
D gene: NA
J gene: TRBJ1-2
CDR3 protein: ASSSTGLVKGGYT

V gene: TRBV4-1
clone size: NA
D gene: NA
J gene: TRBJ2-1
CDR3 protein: ASSQLSLGRVNEQF

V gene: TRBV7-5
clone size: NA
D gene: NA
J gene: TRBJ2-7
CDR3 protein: ARSGLDRGKPYEQY

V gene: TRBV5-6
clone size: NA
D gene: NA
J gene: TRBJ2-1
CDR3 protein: ASSFNLGWDNEQF

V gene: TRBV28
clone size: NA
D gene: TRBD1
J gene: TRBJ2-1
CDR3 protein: ASSSDRTGTLGNEQF